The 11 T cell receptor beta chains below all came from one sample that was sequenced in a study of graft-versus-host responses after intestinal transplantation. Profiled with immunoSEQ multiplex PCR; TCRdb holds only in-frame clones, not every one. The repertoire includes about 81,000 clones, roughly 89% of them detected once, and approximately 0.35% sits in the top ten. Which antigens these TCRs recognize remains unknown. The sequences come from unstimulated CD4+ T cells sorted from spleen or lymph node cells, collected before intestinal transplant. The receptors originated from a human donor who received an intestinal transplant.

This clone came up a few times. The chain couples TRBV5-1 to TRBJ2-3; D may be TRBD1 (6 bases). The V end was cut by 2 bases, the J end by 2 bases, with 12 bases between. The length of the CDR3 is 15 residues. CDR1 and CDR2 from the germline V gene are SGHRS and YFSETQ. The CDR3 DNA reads TGCGCCAGCAGCTTAGGGGGTCCCGACACAGATACGCAGTATTTT. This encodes CASSLGGPDTDTQYF.

CDR3 protein: CASSPRLEYEQFF. The CDR3 DNA is TGTGCCAGCTCACCGAGACTGGAGTATGAGCAGTTCTTC. The chain recombines TRBV18 with TRBJ2-1; D uncertain. Germline loops: CDR1 KGHSH, CDR2 LQKENI. This CDR3 has 13 residues. V shed 3 bases and J shed 8 bases, with 11 bases lying between them.

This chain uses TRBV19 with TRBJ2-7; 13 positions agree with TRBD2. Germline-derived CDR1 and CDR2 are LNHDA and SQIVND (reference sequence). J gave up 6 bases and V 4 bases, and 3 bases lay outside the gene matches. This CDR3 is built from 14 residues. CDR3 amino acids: CASSSGTSGIEQYF. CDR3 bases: TGTGCCAGTAGTAGTGGGACTAGCGGGATCGAGCAGTACTTC.

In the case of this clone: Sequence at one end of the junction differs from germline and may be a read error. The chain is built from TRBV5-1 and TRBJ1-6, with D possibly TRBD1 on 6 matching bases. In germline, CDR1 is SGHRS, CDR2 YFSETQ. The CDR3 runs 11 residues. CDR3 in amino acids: CASSLHRALRF. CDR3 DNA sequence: TGCGCCAGCAGCTTGCACAGGGCCCTAAGATTT.

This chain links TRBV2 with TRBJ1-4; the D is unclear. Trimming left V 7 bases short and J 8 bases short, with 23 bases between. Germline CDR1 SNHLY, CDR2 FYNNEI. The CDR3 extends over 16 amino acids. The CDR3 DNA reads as TGTGCCAGCACGATCACGGGCAGCTCCTCGGGGGAAAAACTGTTTTTT. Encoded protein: CASTITGSSSGEKLFF.

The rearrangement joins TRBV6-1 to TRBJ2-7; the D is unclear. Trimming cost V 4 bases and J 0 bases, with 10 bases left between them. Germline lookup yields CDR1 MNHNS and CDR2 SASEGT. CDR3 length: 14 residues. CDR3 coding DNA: TGTGCCAGCAGTGCTAGTCCAAGCTCCTACGAGCAGTACTTC. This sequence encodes CASSASPSSYEQYF.

The chain's CDR3 is CASSLSLAAGGSPDTQYF. CDR3 nucleotide sequence: TGTGCCAGCAGTTTATCGTTGGCGGCGGGAGGGTCCCCAGATACGCAGTATTTT. V usage is TRBV27 and J usage is TRBJ2-3; TRBD2 matches at 9 bases. The germline gives CDR1 MNHEY, CDR2 SMNVEV (reference sequence). The CDR3 length is 18 residues. V dropped 0 bases and J dropped 4; count of bases not matched to a gene: 11.

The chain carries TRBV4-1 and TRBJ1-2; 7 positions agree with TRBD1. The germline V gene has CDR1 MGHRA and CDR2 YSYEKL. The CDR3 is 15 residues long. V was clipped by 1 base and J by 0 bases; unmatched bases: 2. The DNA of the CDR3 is TGCGCCAGCAGCCAAGGGGACAGAACTAACTATGGCTACACCTTC. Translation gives CASSQGDRTNYGYTF.

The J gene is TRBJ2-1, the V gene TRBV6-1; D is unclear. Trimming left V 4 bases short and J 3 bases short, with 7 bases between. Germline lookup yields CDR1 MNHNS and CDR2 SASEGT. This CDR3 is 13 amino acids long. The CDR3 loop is CASSASSYNEQFF. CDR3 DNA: TGTGCCAGCAGTGCGTCGAGCTACAATGAGCAGTTCTTC.

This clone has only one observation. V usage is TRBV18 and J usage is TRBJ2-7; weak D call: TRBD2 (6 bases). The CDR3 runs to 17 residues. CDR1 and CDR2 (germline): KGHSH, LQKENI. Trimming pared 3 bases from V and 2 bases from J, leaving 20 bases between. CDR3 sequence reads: CASSPRFEEGQTYEQYF. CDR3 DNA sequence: TGTGCCAGCTCACCCCGTTTTGAGGAGGGGCAGACCTACGAGCAGTACTTC.

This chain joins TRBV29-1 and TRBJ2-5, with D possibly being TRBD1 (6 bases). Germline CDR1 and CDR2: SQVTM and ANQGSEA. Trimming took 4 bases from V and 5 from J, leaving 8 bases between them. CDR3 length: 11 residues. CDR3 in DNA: TGCAGCGTTGCGCAGGGGGAGACCCAGTACTTC. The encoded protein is CSVAQGETQYF. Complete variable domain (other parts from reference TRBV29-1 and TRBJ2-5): SAVISQKPSRDICQRGTSLTIQCQVDSQVTMMFWYRQQPGQSLTLIATANQGSEATYESGFVIDKFPISRPNLTFSTLTVSNMSPEDSSIYLCSVAQGETQYFGPGTRLLVL.